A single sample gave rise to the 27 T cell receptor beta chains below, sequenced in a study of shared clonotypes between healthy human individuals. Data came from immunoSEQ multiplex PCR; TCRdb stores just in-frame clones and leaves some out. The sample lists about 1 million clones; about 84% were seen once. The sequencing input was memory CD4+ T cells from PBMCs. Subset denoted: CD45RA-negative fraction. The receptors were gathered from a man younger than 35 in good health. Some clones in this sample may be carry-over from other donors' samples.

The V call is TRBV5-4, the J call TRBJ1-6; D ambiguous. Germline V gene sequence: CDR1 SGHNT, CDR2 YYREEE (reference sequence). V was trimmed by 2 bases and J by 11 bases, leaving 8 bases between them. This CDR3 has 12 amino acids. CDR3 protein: CASSFMETPLHF. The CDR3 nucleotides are TGTGCCAGCAGCTTTATGGAAACACCCCTCCACTTT.

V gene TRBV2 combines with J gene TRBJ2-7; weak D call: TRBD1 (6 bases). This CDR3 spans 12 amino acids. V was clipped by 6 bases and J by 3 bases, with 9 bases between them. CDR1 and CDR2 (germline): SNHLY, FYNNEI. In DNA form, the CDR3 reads TGTGCCAGCAGCGTACAGGGCTACGAGCAGTACTTC. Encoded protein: CASSVQGYEQYF.

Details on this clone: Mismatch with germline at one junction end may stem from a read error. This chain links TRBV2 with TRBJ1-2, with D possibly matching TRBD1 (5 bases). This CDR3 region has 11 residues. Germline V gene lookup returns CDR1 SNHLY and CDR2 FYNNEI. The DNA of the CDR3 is TGTGCCAGCAGTGAAGAAACAGGCCGGATCTTC. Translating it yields CASSEETGRIF. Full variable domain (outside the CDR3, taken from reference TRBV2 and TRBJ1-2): EPEVTQTPSHQVTQMGQEVILRCVPISNHLYFYWYRQILGQKVEFLVSFYNNEISEKSEIFDDQFSVERPDGSNFTLKIRSTKLEDSAMYFCASSEETGRIFGSGTRLTVV.

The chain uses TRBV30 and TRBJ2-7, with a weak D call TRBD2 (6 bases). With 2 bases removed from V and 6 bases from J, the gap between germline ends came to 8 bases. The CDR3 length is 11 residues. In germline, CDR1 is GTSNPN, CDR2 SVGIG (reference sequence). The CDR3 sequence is CAWSNGGEQYF. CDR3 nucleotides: TGTGCCTGGAGTAACGGGGGCGAGCAGTACTTC.

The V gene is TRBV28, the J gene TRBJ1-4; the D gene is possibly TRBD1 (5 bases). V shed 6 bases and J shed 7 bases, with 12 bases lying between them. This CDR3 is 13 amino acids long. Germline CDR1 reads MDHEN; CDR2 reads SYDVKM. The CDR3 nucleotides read TGTGCCAGCAGCGACCCGGGGGGTGAAAAACTGTTTTTT. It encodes CASSDPGGEKLFF.

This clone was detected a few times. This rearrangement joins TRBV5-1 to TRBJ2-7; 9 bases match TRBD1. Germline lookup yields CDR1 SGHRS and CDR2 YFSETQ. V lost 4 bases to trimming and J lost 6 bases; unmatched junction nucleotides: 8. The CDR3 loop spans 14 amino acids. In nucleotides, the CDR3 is TGCGCCAGCAGCACCGGGACAGGGATAGGCGAGCAGTACTTC. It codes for CASSTGTGIGEQYF.

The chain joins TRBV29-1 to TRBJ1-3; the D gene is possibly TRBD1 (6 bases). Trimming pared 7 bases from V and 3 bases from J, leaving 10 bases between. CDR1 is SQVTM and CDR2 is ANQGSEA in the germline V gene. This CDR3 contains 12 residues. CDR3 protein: CSGGQNGNTIYF. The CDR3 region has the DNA TGCAGCGGCGGACAGAATGGAAACACCATATATTTT.

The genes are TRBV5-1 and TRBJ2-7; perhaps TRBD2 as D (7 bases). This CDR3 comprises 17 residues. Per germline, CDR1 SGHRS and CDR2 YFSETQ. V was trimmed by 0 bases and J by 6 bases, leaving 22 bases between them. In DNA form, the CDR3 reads TGCGCCAGCAGCTTGGCGCAGGGCACCCCGGGGGGCTCCGAGCAGTACTTC. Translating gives CASSLAQGTPGGSEQYF.

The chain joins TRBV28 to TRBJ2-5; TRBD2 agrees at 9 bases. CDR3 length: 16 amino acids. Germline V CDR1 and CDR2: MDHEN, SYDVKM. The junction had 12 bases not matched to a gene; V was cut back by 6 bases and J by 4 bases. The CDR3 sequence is CASRPSGKGWRETQYF. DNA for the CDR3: TGTGCCAGCAGGCCTAGCGGGAAGGGCTGGAGAGAGACCCAGTACTTC. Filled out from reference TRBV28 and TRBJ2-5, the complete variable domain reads DVKVTQSSRYLVKRTGEKVFLECVQDMDHENMFWYRQDPGLGLRLIYFSYDVKMKEKGDIPEGYSVSREKKERFSLILESASTNQTSMYLCASRPSGKGWRETQYFGPGTRLLVL.

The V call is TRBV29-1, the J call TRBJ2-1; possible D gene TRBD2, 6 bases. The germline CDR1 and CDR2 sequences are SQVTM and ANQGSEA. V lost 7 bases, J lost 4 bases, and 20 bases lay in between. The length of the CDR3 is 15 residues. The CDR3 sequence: CSAPAGLGRYNEQFF. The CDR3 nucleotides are TGCAGCGCCCCCGCGGGATTGGGGAGGTACAATGAGCAGTTCTTC.

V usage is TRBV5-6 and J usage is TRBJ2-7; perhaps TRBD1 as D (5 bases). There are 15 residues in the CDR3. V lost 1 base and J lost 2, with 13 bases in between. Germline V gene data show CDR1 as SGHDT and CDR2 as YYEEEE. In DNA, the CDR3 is TGTGCCAGCAGCTTGTTGGGGCAGAATCCCTACGAGCAGTACTTC. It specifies CASSLLGQNPYEQYF.

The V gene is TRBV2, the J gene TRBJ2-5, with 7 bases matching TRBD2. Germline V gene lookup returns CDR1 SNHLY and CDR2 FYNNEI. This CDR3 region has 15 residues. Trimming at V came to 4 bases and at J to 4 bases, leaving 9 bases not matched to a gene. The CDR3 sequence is CASSGSAGVGETQYF. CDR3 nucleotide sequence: TGTGCCAGCAGTGGTAGCGCGGGAGTCGGAGAGACCCAGTACTTC.

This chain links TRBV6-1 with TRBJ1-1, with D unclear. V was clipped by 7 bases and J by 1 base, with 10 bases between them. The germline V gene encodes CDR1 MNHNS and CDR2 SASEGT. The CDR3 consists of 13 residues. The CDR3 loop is CASTRPENTEAFF. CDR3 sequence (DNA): TGTGCCAGCACCAGACCCGAGAACACTGAAGCTTTCTTT.

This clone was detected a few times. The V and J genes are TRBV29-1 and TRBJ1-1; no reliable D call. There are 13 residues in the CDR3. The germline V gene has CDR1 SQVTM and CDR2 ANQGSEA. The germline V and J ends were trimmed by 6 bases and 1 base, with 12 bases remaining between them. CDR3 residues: CSVALARNTEAFF. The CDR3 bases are TGCAGCGTCGCCTTAGCCAGGAACACTGAAGCTTTCTTT.

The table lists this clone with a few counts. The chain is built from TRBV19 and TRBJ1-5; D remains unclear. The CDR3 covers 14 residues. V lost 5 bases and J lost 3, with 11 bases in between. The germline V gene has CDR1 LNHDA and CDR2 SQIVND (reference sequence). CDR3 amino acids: CASSQSWDNQPQHF. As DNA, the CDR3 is TGTGCCAGTAGTCAGTCTTGGGACAATCAGCCCCAGCATTTT.

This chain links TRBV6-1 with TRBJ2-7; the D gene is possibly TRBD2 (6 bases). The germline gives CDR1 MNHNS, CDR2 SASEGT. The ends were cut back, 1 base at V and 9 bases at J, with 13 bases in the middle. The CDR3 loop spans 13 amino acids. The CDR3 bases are TGTGCCAGCAGTGAAGATCGGAGGGCGGCGCAGTACTTC. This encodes CASSEDRRAAQYF.

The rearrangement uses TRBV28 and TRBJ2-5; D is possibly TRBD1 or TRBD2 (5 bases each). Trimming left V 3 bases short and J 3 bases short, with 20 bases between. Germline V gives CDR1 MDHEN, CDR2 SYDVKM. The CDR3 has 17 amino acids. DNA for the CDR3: TGTGCCAGCAGTTTCCCGGGCTGGGGGAGAATAGAAGAGACCCAGTACTTC. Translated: CASSFPGWGRIEETQYF.

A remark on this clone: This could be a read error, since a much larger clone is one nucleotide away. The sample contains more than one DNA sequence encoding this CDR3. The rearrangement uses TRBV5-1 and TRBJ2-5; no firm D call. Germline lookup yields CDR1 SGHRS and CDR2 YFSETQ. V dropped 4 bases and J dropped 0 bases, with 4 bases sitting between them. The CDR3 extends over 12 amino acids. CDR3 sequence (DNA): TGCGCCAGCAGCCGGAACCAAGAGACCCAGTACTTC. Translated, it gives CASSRNQETQYF.

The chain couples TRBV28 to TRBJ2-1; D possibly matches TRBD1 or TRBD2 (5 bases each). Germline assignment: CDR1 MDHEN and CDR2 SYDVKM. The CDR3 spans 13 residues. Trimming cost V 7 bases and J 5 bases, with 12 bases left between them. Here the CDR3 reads CASKGTPHNEQFF. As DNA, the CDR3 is TGTGCCAGCAAAGGGACCCCCCACAATGAGCAGTTCTTC.

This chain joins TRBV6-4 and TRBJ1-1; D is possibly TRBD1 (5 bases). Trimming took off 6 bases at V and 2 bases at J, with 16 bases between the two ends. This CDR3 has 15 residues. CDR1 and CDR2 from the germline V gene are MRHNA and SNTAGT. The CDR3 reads CASRGGRAYNTEAFF. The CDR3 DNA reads TGTGCCAGCAGGGGGGGTAGGGCTTATAACACTGAAGCTTTCTTT.

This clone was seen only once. CDR3 nucleotides: TGTGCCAGCTCATTAAACAGGTTTAGCACAGATACGCAGTATTTT. Its translation: CASSLNRFSTDTQYF. The chain employs TRBV18 and TRBJ2-3; D might be TRBD1 (5 bases). The CDR3 loop spans 15 amino acids. The V gene's germline CDR1 is KGHSH and CDR2 LQKENI. V was shortened by 5 bases and J by 0 bases, with 12 bases between the two germline ends.

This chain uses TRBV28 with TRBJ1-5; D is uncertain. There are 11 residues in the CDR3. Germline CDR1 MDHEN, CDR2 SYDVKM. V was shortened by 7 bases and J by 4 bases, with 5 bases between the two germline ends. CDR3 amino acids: CASNGNQPQHF. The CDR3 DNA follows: TGTGCCAGCAATGGGAATCAGCCCCAGCATTTT. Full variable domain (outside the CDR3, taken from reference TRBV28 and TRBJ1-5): DVKVTQSSRYLVKRTGEKVFLECVQDMDHENMFWYRQDPGLGLRLIYFSYDVKMKEKGDIPEGYSVSREKKERFSLILESASTNQTSMYLCASNGNQPQHFGDGTRLSIL.

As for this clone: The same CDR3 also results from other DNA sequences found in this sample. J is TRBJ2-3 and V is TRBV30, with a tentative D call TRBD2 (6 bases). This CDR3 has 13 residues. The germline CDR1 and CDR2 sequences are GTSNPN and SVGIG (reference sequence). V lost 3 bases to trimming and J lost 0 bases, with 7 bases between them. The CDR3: CAWSSGSTDTQYF. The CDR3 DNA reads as TGTGCCTGGAGCAGCGGGAGCACAGATACGCAGTATTTT.

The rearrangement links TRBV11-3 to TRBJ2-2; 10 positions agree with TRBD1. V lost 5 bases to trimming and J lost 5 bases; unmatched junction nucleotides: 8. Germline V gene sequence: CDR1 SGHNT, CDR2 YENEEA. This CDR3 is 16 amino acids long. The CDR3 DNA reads TGTGCCAGCAGCCCAGACAGGGGGCAAGATACCGGGGAGCTGTTTTTT. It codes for CASSPDRGQDTGELFF.

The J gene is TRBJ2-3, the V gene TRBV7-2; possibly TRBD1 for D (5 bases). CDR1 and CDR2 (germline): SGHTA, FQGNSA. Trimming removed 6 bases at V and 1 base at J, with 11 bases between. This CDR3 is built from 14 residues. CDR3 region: CASRYQGRTDTQYF. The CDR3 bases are TGTGCCAGCAGGTACCAGGGCCGCACAGATACGCAGTATTTT.

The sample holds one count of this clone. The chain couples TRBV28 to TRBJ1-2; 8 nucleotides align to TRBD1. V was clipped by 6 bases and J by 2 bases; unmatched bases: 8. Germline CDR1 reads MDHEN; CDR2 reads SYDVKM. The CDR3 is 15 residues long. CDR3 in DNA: TGTGCCAGCAGCTGGACAGGGAGGGACAACTATGGCTACACCTTC. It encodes CASSWTGRDNYGYTF.

CDR3 in amino acids: CAWRALKGLAGAGANVLTF. The CDR3 nucleotides are TGTGCCTGGAGAGCCCTCAAGGGACTAGCGGGAGCTGGGGCCAACGTCCTGACTTTC. V gene TRBV30 combines with J gene TRBJ2-6, with 14 bases identical to TRBD2. The junction had 9 bases not matched to a gene; V was cut back by 3 bases and J by 2 bases. The CDR3 runs 19 residues. From germline, CDR1 is GTSNPN and CDR2 SVGIG (reference sequence).